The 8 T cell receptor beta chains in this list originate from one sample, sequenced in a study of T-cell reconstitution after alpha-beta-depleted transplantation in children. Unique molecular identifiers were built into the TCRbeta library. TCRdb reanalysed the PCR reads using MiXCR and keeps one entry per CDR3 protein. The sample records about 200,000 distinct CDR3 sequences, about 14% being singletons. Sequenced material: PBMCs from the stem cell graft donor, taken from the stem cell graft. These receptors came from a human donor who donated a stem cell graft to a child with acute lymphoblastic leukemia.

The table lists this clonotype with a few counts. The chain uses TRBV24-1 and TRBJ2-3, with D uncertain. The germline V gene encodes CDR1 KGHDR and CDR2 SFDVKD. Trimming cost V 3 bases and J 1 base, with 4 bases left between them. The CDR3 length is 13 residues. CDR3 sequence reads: CATSDVGTDTQYF. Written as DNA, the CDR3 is TGTGCCACCAGTGATGTAGGCACAGATACGCAGTATTTT.

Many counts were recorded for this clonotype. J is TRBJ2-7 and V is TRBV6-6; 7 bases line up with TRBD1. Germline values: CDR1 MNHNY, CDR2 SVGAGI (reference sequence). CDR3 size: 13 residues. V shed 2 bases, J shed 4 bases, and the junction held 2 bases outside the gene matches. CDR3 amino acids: CASSYTGDYEQYF. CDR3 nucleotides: TGTGCCAGCAGTTACACAGGGGATTACGAGCAGTACTTC.

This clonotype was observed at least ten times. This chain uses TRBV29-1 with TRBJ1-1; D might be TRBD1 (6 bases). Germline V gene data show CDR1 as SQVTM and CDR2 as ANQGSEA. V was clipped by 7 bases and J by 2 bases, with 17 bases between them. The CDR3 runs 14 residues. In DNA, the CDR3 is TGCAGCGCCGATCTGGGGGGCGTCAACACTGAAGCTTTCTTT. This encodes CSADLGGVNTEAFF.

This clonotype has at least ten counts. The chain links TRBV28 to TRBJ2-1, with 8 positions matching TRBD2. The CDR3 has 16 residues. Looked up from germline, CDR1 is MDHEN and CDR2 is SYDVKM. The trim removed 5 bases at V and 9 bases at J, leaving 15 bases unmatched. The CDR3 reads CASSPISGERLVEQFF. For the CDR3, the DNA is TGTGCCAGCAGTCCGATTAGCGGGGAGCGTTTGGTTGAGCAGTTCTTC.

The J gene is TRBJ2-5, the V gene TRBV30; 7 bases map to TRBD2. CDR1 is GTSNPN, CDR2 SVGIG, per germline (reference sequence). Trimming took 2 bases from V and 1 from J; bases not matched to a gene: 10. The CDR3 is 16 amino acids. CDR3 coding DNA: TGTGCCTGGAGTTCTCTACGGCTAGCGGCCCAAGAGACCCAGTACTTC. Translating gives CAWSSLRLAAQETQYF.

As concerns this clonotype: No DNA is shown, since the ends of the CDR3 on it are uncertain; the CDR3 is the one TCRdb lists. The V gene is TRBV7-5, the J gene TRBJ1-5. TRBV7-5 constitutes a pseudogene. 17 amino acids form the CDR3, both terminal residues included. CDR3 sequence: CISVSEASRVSSQPQHF.

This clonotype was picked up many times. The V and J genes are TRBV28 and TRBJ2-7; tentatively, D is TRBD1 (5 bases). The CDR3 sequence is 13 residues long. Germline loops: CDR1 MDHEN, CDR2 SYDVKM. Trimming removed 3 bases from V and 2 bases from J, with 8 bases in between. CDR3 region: CASSFVQAYEQYF. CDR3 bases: TGTGCCAGCAGTTTCGTACAGGCCTACGAGCAGTACTTC.

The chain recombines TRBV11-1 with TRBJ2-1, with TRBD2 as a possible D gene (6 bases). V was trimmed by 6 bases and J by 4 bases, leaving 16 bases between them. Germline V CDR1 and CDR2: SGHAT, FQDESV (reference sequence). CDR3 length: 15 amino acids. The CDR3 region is CASSRAAGNYNEQFF. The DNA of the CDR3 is TGTGCCAGCAGTAGGGCGGCGGGGAATTACAATGAGCAGTTCTTC.